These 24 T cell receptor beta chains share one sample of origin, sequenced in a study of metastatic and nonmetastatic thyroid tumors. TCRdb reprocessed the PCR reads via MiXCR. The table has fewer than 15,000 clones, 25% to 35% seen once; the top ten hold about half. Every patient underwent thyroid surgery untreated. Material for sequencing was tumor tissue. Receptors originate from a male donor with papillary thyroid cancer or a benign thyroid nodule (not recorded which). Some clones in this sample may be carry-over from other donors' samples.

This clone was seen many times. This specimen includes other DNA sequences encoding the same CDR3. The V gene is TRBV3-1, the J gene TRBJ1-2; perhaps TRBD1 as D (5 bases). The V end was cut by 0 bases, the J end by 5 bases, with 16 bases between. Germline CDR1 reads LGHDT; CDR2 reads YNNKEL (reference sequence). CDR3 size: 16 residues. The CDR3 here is CASSQEWGAGQYGYTF. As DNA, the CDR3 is TGTGCCAGCAGCCAAGAGTGGGGCGCAGGGCAATATGGCTACACCTTC.

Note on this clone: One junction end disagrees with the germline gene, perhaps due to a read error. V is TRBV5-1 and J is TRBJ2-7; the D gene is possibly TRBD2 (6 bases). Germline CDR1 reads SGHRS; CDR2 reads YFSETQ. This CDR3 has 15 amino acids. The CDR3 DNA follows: TGCGCCAGCAGCTCGGGACTGACGAGCGCCTACGATCAGAACTTC. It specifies CASSSGLTSAYDQNF.

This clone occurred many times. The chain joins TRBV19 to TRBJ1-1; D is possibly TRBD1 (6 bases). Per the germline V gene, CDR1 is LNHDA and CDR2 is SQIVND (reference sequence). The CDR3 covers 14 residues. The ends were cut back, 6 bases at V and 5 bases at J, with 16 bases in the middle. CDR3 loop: CASRPRGGRTEAFF. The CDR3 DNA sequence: TGTGCCAGTAGGCCCCGAGGGGGGAGAACTGAAGCTTTCTTT.

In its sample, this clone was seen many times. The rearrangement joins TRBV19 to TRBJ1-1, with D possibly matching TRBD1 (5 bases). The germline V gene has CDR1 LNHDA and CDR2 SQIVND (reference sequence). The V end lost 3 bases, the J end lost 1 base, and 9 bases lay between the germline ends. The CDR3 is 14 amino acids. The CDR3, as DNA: TGTGCCAGTAGTATTGGTAGGGGGAACACTGAAGCTTTCTTT. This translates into CASSIGRGNTEAFF.

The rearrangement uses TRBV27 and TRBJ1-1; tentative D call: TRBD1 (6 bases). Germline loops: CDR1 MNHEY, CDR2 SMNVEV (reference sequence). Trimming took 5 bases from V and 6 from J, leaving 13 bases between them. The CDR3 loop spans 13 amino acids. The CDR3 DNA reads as TGTGCCAGCAGTAACAGGGATCCGTCTGAAGCTTTCTTT. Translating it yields CASSNRDPSEAFF.

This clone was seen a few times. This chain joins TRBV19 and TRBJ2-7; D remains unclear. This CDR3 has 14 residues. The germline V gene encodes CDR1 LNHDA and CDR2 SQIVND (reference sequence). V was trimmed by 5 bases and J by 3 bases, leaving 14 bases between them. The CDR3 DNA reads TGTGCCAGTAGTTTAAGGGCCCCGAGCTACGAGCAGTACTTC. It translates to CASSLRAPSYEQYF.

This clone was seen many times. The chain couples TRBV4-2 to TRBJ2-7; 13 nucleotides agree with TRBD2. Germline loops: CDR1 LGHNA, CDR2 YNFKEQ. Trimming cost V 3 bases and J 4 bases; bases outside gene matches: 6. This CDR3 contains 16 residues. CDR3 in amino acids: CASSQSGLAGQYEQYF. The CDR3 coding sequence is TGTGCCAGCAGCCAGTCGGGACTAGCGGGACAATACGAGCAGTACTTC.

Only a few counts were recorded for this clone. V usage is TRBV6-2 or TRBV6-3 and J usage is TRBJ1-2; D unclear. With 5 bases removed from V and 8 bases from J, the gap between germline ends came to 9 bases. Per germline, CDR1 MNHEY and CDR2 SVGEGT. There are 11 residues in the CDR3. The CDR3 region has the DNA TGTGCCAGCAGTGGTATGGGAGGCTACACCTTC. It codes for CASSGMGGYTF.

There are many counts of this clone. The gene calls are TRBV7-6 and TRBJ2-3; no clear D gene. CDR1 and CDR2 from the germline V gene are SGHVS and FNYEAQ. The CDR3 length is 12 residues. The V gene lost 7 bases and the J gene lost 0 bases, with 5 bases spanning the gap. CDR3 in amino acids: CASNLSTDTQYF. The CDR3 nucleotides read TGTGCCAGCAACTTGAGCACAGATACGCAGTATTTT.

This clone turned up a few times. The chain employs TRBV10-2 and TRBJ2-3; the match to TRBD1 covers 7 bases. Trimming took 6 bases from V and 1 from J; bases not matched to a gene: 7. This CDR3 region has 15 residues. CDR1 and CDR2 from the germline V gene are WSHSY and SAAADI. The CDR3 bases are TGCGCCAGCAGCCAAAGGGGGCAGGGCACAGATACGCAGTATTTT. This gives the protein CASSQRGQGTDTQYF.

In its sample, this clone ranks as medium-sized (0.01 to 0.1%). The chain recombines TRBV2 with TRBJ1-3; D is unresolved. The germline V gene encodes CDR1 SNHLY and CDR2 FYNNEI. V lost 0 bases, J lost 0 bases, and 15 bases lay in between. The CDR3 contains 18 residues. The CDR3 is CASSEALLMAASGNTIYF. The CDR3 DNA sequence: TGTGCCAGCAGTGAAGCGCTTCTAATGGCAGCCTCTGGAAACACCATATATTTT.

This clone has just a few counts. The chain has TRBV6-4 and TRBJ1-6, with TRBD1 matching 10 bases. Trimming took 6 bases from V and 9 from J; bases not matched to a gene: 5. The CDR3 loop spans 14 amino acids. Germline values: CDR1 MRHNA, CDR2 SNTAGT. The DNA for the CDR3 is TGTGCCAGCAGCCACGGACAGGGGGGTTCACCCCTCCACTTT. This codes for CASSHGQGGSPLHF.

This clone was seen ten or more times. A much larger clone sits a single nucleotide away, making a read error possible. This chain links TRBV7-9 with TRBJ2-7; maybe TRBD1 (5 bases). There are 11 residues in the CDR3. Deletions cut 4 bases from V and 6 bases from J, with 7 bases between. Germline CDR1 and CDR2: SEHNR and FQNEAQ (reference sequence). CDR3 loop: CASSYRCEQYF. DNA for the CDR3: TGTGCCAGCAGCTACAGGTGCGAGCAGTACTTC.

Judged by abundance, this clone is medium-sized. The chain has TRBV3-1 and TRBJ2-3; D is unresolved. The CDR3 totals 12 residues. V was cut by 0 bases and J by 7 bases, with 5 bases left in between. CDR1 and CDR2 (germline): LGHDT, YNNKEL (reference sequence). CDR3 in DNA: TGTGCCAGCAGCCAAGATAGAAATACGCAGTATTTT. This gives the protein CASSQDRNTQYF.

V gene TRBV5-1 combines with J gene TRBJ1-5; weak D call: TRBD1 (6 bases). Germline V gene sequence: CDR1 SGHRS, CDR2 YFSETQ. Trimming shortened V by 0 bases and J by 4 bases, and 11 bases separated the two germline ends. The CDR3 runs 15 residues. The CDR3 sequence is CASSLAGQNNQPQHF. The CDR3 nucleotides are TGCGCCAGCAGCTTGGCCGGACAGAATAATCAGCCCCAGCATTTT.

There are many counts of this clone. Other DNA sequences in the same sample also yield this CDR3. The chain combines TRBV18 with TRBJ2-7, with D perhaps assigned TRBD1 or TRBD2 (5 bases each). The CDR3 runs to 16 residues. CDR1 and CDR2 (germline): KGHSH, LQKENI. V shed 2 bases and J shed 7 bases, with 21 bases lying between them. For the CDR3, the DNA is TGTGCCAGCTCACCAAGTCTAGGGACGGGGATGATGGAGCAGTACTTC. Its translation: CASSPSLGTGMMEQYF.

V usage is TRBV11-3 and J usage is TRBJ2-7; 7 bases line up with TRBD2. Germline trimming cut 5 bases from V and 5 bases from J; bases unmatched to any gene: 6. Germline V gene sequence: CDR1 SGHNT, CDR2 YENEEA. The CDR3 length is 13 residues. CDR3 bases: TGTGCCAGCAGCATCGGGAGGTCCGACGAGCAGTACTTC. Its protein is CASSIGRSDEQYF.

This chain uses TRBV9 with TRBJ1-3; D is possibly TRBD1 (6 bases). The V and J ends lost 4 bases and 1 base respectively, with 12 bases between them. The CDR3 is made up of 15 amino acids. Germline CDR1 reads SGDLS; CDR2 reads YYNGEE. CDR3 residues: CASSPTGSSGNTIYF. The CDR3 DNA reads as TGTGCCAGCAGCCCTACAGGGAGTTCTGGAAACACCATATATTTT.

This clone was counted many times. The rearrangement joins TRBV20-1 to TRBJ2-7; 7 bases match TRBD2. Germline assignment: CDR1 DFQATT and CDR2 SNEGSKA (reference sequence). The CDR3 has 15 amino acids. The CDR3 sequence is CILVGGEAVSYEQYF. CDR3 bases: TGCATCCTTGTGGGGGGGGAGGCGGTCTCCTACGAGCAGTACTTC.

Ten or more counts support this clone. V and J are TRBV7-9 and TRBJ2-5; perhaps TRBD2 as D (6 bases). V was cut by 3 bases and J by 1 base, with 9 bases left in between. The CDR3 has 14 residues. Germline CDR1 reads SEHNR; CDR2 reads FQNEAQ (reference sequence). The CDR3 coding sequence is TGTGCCAGCAGCTTTTGGACTATCCAAGAGACCCAGTACTTC. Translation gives CASSFWTIQETQYF.

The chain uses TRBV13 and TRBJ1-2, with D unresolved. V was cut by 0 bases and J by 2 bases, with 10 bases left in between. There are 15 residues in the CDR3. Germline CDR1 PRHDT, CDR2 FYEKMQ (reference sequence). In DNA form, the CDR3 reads TGTGCCAGCAGCTTAGGCCGGCAACTAAACTATGGCTACACCTTC. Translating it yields CASSLGRQLNYGYTF.

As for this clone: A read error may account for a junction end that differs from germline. The CDR3, as DNA: TGTGCCAGCAGCTTAATAGGCACGACCATCAATGAGCAGTTATTC. This sequence encodes CASSLIGTTINEQLF. The rearrangement links TRBV7-3 to TRBJ2-1; no clear D. This CDR3 region has 15 residues. Germline CDR1 is SGHTA and CDR2 is FQGTGA.

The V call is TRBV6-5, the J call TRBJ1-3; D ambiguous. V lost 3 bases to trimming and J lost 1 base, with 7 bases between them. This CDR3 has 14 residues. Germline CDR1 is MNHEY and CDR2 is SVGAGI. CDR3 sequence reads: CASSYTFSGNTIYF. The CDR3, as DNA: TGTGCCAGCAGTTATACGTTTTCTGGAAACACCATATATTTT.

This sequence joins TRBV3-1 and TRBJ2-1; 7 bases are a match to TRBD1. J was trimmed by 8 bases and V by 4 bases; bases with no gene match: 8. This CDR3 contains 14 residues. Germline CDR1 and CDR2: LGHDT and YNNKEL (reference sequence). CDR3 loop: CASSPRQGFDEQFF. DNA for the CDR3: TGTGCCAGCAGCCCCCGACAGGGTTTCGATGAGCAGTTCTTC.